This T cell receptor beta chain is from a study of T cell responses to AZD1222 COVID-19 vaccine. With 1 base removed from V and 5 bases from J, the gap between germline ends came to 8 bases. Germline values: CDR1 MNHEY, CDR2 SMNVEV (reference sequence). This CDR3 has 13 amino acids. Assay used: immunoSEQ multiplex PCR; TCRdb lists only in-frame clones, some missing. The sample lists under 150,000 clones, around 94% occurring once. The chain combines TRBV27 with TRBJ2-5; D is ambiguous. The sample consisted of peripheral blood, taken 28 days after the second AZD1222 dose. The sequence came from an adult who received the AZD1222 COVID-19 vaccine. CDR3 loop: CASSLLSWETQYF. In DNA, the CDR3 is TGTGCCAGCAGTTTATTGAGTTGGGAGACCCAGTACTTC.